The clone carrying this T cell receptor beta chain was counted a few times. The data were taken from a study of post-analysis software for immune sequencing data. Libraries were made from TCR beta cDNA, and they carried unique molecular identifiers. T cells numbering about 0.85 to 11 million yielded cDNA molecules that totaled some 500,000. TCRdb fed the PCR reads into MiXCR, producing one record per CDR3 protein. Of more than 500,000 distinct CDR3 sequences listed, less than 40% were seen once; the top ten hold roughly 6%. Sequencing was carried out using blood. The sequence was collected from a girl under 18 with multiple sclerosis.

The CDR3 DNA is TGTGCCAGCGATCCTAGGGGGGGGGGCTACAATGAGCAGTTCTTC. As protein: CASDPRGGGYNEQFF. The chain joins TRBV27 to TRBJ2-1, with D possibly matching TRBD2 (7 bases). The CDR3 runs to 15 residues. Germline V gene lookup returns CDR1 MNHEY and CDR2 SMNVEV (reference sequence). V was shortened by 8 bases and J by 3 bases, with 17 bases between the two germline ends.